These T cell receptor beta chains were read from a single sample in a study of immune heterogeneity within non-small cell lung tumors. Each CDR3 protein is one row after TCRdb ran MiXCR on the multiplex PCR reads. The sample includes some 31,000 distinct CDR3 sequences, around 30% of them seen just once. Sequencing was performed on lung tumor tissue. The receptors originated from a man aged 40-55 years with non-small cell lung cancer. CDR3s include the opening cysteine and the closing phenylalanine or tryptophan. A D gene is named only where the DNA matches it firmly. Some rows have no size entry. The others give once, few or many, or a class for an expanded clone.

J gene | D gene | clone size | V gene | CDR3 protein | CDR3 DNA
TRBJ2-1 | - | - | TRBV5-6 | CASSFLWAAMAYNEQFF | TGTGCCAGCAGCTTTCTCTGGGCGGCTATGGCCTACAATGAGCAGTTCTTC
TRBJ2-5 | TRBD2 | few | TRBV4-1 | CASSSGLAGKGETQYF | TGCGCCAGCAGCTCAGGACTAGCGGGAAAGGGGGAGACCCAGTACTTC
TRBJ1-2 | - | many | TRBV24-1 | CATSDSNYGYTF | TGTGCCACCAGTGACTCCAACTATGGCTACACCTTC
TRBJ2-5 | - | - | TRBV20-1 | CSAREDRLRTQYF | TGCAGTGCTAGAGAAGACCGTTTGAGGACCCAGTACTTC
TRBJ2-4 | TRBD1 | - | TRBV6-1 | CASSSTGRNIQYF | TGTGCCAGCAGTTCGACAGGGAGAAACATTCAGTACTTC
TRBJ1-5 | - | many | TRBV27 | CASSRHYNQPQHF | TGTGCCAGCAGTCGGCATTACAATCAGCCCCAGCATTTT
TRBJ2-3 | - | many | TRBV7-2 | CASSFGTSRATDTQYF | TGTGCCAGCAGCTTTGGTACCTCGCGGGCCACAGATACGCAGTATTTT
TRBJ2-7 | TRBD1 | many | TRBV6-5 | CASSYSGQNYEQYF | TGTGCCAGCAGTTACTCGGGACAGAATTACGAGCAGTACTTC
TRBJ1-4 | - | - | TRBV28 | CASSSVGVGNEKLFF | TGTGCCAGCAGTTCCGTCGGGGTGGGCAATGAAAAACTGTTTTTT
TRBJ2-7 | - | - | TRBV10-2 | CASSHPSRSYEQYF | TGCGCCAGCAGCCACCCTTCTCGGTCCTACGAGCAGTACTTC
TRBJ2-7 | TRBD2 | many | TRBV11-1 | CASRIAPGGAYEQYF | TGTGCCAGCAGAATAGCCCCGGGAGGCGCCTACGAGCAGTACTTC
TRBJ1-5 | TRBD1 | many | TRBV4-1 | CASSQRGLGQPQHF | TGCGCCAGCAGCCAGAGGGGGCTCGGACAGCCCCAGCATTTT
TRBJ2-7 | - | few | TRBV4-2 | CASSQGPTSYEQYF | TGTGCCAGCAGCCAAGGCCCCACTAGCTACGAGCAGTACTTC
TRBJ1-6 | - | many | TRBV9 | CASSSQGGFNSPLHF | TGTGCCAGCAGTTCCCAGGGAGGGTTTAATTCACCCCTCCACTTT
TRBJ2-7 | TRBD2 | many | TRBV7-2 | CASSWSTSVYEQYF | TGTGCCAGCAGCTGGTCTACTAGCGTGTACGAGCAGTACTTC
TRBJ1-3 | - | - | TRBV7-9 | CASKEGYANTIYF | TGTGCCAGCAAAGAAGGCTACGCAAACACCATATATTTT
TRBJ1-2 | - | many | TRBV27 | CASRPVWAEGSYGYTF | TGTGCCAGCAGGCCGGTCTGGGCCGAGGGGAGCTATGGCTACACCTTC
TRBJ2-2 | - | - | TRBV7-3 | CASSLTYTGELFF | TGTGCCAGCAGCTTAACCTACACCGGGGAGCTGTTTTTT
TRBJ2-7 | TRBD2 | many | TRBV9 | CASSQLTSAGVGEQYF | TGTGCCAGCAGCCAGCTGACTAGCGCCGGAGTCGGGGAGCAGTACTTC
TRBJ2-3 | TRBD2 | medium-sized | TRBV20-1 | CSAGLAGGDTQYF | TGCAGTGCTGGACTAGCGGGGGGAGATACGCAGTATTTT
TRBJ1-2 | TRBD1 | many | TRBV29-1 | CSVGGAGGGYGYTF | TGCAGCGTGGGAGGGGCAGGGGGCGGCTATGGCTACACCTTC
TRBJ1-1 | - | many | TRBV2 | CASSRGENTEAFF | TGTGCCAGCAGCCGGGGAGAGAACACTGAAGCTTTCTTT
TRBJ2-1 | TRBD2 | few | TRBV20-1 | CSARVYSGRGAYNEQFF | TGCAGTGCTAGAGTCTATAGCGGGAGAGGGGCCTACAATGAGCAGTTCTTC
TRBJ2-5 | - | few | TRBV5-1 | CASSLASKETQYF | TGCGCCAGCAGCTTGGCTTCCAAGGAGACCCAGTACTTC
TRBJ2-7 | - | many | TRBV19 | CASSALWFGEQYF | TGTGCCAGTAGCGCTCTCTGGTTTGGCGAGCAGTACTTC
TRBJ1-2 | - | few | TRBV11-2 | CASSLEWGGYTF | TGTGCCAGCAGCTTAGAATGGGGTGGCTACACCTTC
TRBJ1-1 | - | few | TRBV5-1 | CASSSTGDTEAFF | TGCGCCAGCAGCTCCACGGGGGACACTGAAGCTTTCTTT
TRBJ1-1 | - | medium-sized | TRBV20-1 | CSARVGGSWAAFF | TGCAGTGCTAGAGTGGGGGGCTCGTGGGCAGCTTTCTTT
TRBJ2-1 | TRBD1 | - | TRBV4-3 | CASSQADRGYEQFF | TGCGCCAGCAGCCAAGCCGACAGGGGATATGAGCAGTTCTTC
TRBJ2-1 | - | few | TRBV24-1 | CATSDSHSGFYNEQFF | TGTGCCACCAGTGACTCTCACAGTGGGTTCTACAATGAGCAGTTCTTC
TRBJ1-3 | - | many | TRBV18 | CASSPGTGLSGNTIYF | TGTGCCAGCTCACCGGGCACAGGCCTCTCTGGAAACACCATATATTTT
TRBJ2-7 | - | many | TRBV18 | CASSVEGSYYEQYF | TGTGCCAGCTCAGTTGAGGGCTCCTATTACGAGCAGTACTTC
TRBJ2-3 | - | many | TRBV10-3 | CAIGGGESDTQYF | TGTGCCATCGGGGGCGGTGAGTCAGATACGCAGTATTTT
TRBJ2-1 | TRBD1 | - | TRBV9 | CASSRDRGYNEQFF | TGTGCCAGCAGCCGGGACAGGGGATACAATGAGCAGTTCTTC
TRBJ2-2 | - | many | TRBV6-1 | CASSRLVNTGELFF | TGTGCCAGTTCGAGGCTCGTGAACACCGGGGAGCTGTTTTTT
TRBJ1-3 | - | few | TRBV12-3/TRBV12-4 | CASSFGELGGNTIYF | TGTGCCAGCAGTTTCGGGGAACTCGGTGGAAACACCATATATTTT
TRBJ1-1 | - | few | TRBV30 | CAWRNSRNTEAFF | TGTGCCTGGAGGAATTCTAGGAACACTGAAGCTTTCTTT
TRBJ1-5 | TRBD1 | - | TRBV20-1 | CSATGGNQPQHF | TGCAGTGCGACAGGGGGCAATCAGCCCCAGCATTTT
TRBJ2-3 | TRBD1 | - | TRBV4-1 | CASSQEWTGATSSTDTQYF | TGCGCCAGCAGCCAAGAATGGACAGGGGCGACCTCTAGCACAGATACGCAGTATTTT
TRBJ2-1 | - | - | TRBV6-4 | CAHGLAAAPSYNEQFF | TGTGCCCATGGTCTCGCGGCCGCCCCCTCCTACAATGAGCAGTTCTTC
TRBJ1-2 | - | many | TRBV10-3 | CAIRPDHLGLYGYTF | TGTGCCATCAGACCAGATCACCTTGGGCTCTATGGCTACACCTTC
TRBJ1-6 | - | many | TRBV11-2 | CASSLTGPRGLHF | TGTGCCAGCAGCCTCACCGGGCCCCGGGGACTCCACTTT
TRBJ1-4 | - | - | TRBV11-3 | CASSLRGEELFF | TGTGCCAGCAGCCTAAGGGGGGAGGAACTGTTTTTT
TRBJ1-2 | - | many | TRBV5-1 | CASSLAGSNYGYTF | TGCGCCAGCAGCTTGGCTGGGAGTAACTATGGCTACACCTTC
TRBJ1-2 | - | medium-sized | TRBV9 | CASSVVGAPGYGYTF | TGTGCCAGCAGCGTAGTGGGGGCTCCGGGCTATGGCTACACCTTC
TRBJ2-3 | - | few | TRBV7-2 | CASSLVGGGGSTDTQYF | TGTGCCAGCAGCTTAGTTGGCGGCGGTGGGAGCACAGATACGCAGTATTTT
TRBJ1-5 | - | - | TRBV20-1 | CSAIVDGGNQPQHF | TGCAGTGCTATCGTGGATGGGGGCAATCAGCCCCAGCATTTT
TRBJ2-7 | - | many | TRBV12-5 | CASRGGHYEQYF | TGTGCTAGTCGTGGGGGGCACTACGAGCAGTACTTC
TRBJ2-1 | TRBD2 | medium-sized | TRBV6-1 | CASKPGEGSYNEQFF | TGTGCCAGCAAGCCCGGGGAGGGGTCCTACAATGAGCAGTTCTTC
TRBJ1-5 | TRBD1 | many | TRBV20-1 | CSARTGGLQPQHF | TGCAGTGCTCGGACAGGGGGCCTTCAGCCCCAGCATTTT
TRBJ1-3 | - | many | TRBV19 | CASSRISTGNTIYF | TGTGCCAGTAGTAGGATCTCAACTGGAAACACCATATATTTT
TRBJ2-1 | - | many | TRBV11-3 | CASSLQSSYNEQFF | TGTGCCAGCAGCTTACAGAGTTCCTACAATGAGCAGTTCTTC
TRBJ1-6 | - | few | TRBV3-1 | CASSQFLDSSYNSPLHF | TGTGCCAGCAGCCAATTTCTGGACAGCAGTTATAATTCACCCCTCCACTTT
TRBJ1-2 | - | many | TRBV20-1 | CSARAMRVSGGYTF | TGCAGTGCTAGAGCCATGCGCGTTTCTGGTGGCTACACCTTC
TRBJ2-7 | TRBD1 | - | TRBV30 | CAWSYWDRVAYEQYF | TGTGCCTGGAGCTACTGGGACAGGGTTGCCTACGAGCAGTACTTC
TRBJ2-3 | - | many | TRBV4-1 | CASSQDWGTRTDTQYF | TGCGCCAGCAGCCAAGATTGGGGGACTCGCACAGATACGCAGTATTTT
TRBJ2-7 | - | many | TRBV5-1 | CASSQQGYEQYF | TGCGCCAGCAGCCAACAGGGTTACGAGCAGTACTTC
TRBJ1-1 | - | many | TRBV15 | CATSRDRGIRTTEAFF | TGTGCCACCAGCAGAGACAGAGGGATCAGGACCACTGAAGCTTTCTTT
TRBJ2-7 | - | many | TRBV20-1 | CSARTVEGYEQYF | TGCAGTGCTAGAACGGTGGAGGGGTACGAGCAGTACTTC
TRBJ2-1 | TRBD2 | - | TRBV11-2 | CASSQGLANEQFF | TGTGCCAGCAGCCAAGGACTAGCGAATGAGCAGTTCTTC